This T cell receptor beta chain comes out of a study of shared clonotypes between healthy human individuals. Here immunoSEQ multiplex PCR was the method, and the copy in TCRdb shows in-frame clones only, minus some. The sample shows about 2.3 million clones, 90% to 95% of them seen only once. The CDR3 consists of 15 residues. V was pared by 1 base and J by 2 bases, with 12 bases between. Germline V lookup: CDR1 SGHVS, CDR2 FNYEAQ. The TCR sequence derives from a man aged 18-30 years in good health. Some clones in this sample may be carry-over from other donors' samples. The chain employs TRBV7-6 and TRBJ2-7; weak D call: TRBD2 (6 bases). The material sequenced was naive CD4+ T cells from PBMCs. Subset noted: CD45RA+ positively selected. The CDR3 protein is CASSLVSGEAYEQYF. In nucleotides, the CDR3 is TGTGCCAGCAGCTTAGTGTCGGGAGAAGCCTACGAGCAGTACTTC. Drawing the rest from reference TRBV7-6 and TRBJ2-7, the complete variable domain is GAGVSQSPRYKVTKRGQDVALRCDPISGHVSLYWYRQALGQGPEFLTYFNYEAQQDKSGLPNDRFSAERPEGSISTLTIQRTEQRDSAMYRCASSLVSGEAYEQYFGPGTRLTVT.